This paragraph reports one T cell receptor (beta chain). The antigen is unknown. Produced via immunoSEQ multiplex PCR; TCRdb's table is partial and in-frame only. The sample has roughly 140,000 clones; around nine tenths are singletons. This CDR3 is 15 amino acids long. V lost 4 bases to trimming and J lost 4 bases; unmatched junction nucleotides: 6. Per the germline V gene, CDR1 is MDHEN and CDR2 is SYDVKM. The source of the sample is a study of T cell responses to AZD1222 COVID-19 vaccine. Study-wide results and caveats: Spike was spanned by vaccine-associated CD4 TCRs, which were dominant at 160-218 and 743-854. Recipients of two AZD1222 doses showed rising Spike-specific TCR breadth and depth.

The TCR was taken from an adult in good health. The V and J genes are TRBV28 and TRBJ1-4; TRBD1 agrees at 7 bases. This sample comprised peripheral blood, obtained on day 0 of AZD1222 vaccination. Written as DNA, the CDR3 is TGTGCCAGCAGTTACGGACAGGCGTATAATGAAAAACTGTTTTTT. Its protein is CASSYGQAYNEKLFF.